Below, 9 T cell receptor beta chains from the same sample are listed, as sequenced in a study of somatic mutations in cytotoxic T cells in rheumatoid arthritis. Data came from immunoSEQ multiplex PCR; TCRdb stores just in-frame clones and leaves some out. The data hold about 10,000 clones, with about 91% observed a single time. Sequencing used CD4+ T cells sorted from blood. These receptors all come from a woman under 30 with rheumatoid arthritis.

J is TRBJ2-3 and V is TRBV7-2, with D perhaps matching TRBD2 (7 bases). Trimming took off 4 bases at V and 0 bases at J, with 14 bases between the two ends. CDR1 is SGHTA, CDR2 FQGNSA, per germline. This CDR3 contains 16 residues. CDR3 residues: CASSWGAGASTDTQYF. The CDR3 region has the DNA TGTGCCAGCAGCTGGGGGGCGGGGGCCAGCACAGATACGCAGTATTTT.

The chain is built from TRBV18 and TRBJ2-4; tentative D call: TRBD2 (5 bases). Per germline, CDR1 KGHSH and CDR2 LQKENI. V gave up 4 bases and J gave up 5 bases, with 12 bases separating them. This CDR3 has 14 amino acids. This CDR3 reads CASSRSGKENIQYF. CDR3 sequence (DNA): TGTGCCAGCTCACGGTCGGGGAAGGAAAACATTCAGTACTTC.

This sequence joins TRBV30 and TRBJ1-2; tentative D call: TRBD1 (6 bases). This CDR3 is 13 amino acids long. V lost 7 bases, J lost 3 bases, and 15 bases lay in between. Germline-derived CDR1 and CDR2 are GTSNPN and SVGIG (reference sequence). CDR3 residues: CASEGGGDYGYTF. The CDR3 DNA sequence: TGTGCCTCCGAGGGGGGGGGCGACTATGGCTACACCTTC.

This clone was seen only a few times. This chain connects TRBV6-5 to TRBJ2-1, with 10 nucleotides matching TRBD2. After removal of 2 bases from V and 3 bases from J, the junction contained 4 bases not matched to a gene. Germline assignment: CDR1 MNHEY and CDR2 SVGAGI. The CDR3 runs 16 residues. In DNA form, the CDR3 reads TGTGCCAGCAGTTACAGGCCTAGCGGGAGCTACAATGAGCAGTTCTTC. It yields the protein CASSYRPSGSYNEQFF.

As regards this clone: The germline gene is not matched at one end of the junction; a read error may be the cause. The V gene is TRBV4-2, the J gene TRBJ1-2; D ambiguous. Per germline, CDR1 LGHNA and CDR2 YNFKEQ. The CDR3 is made up of 14 amino acids. CDR3 nucleotides: TGTGCCAGCAGCAAAGATGTGTCGGACTATGGCTACACCTTC. As protein: CASSKDVSDYGYTF.

The CDR3 is CASSLGFQGPQETQYF. CDR3 DNA: TGTGCCAGCAGCTTAGGGTTCCAGGGGCCACAAGAGACCCAGTACTTC. The rearrangement uses TRBV11-2 and TRBJ2-5, with D perhaps matching TRBD1 (6 bases). The V gene's germline CDR1 is SGHAT and CDR2 FQNNGV. Trimming took off 1 base at V and 2 bases at J, with 14 bases between the two ends. This CDR3 comprises 16 residues. The full variable domain, in which reference TRBV11-2 and TRBJ2-5 provide the parts outside the CDR3, is EAGVAQSPRYKIIEKRQSVAFWCNPISGHATLYWYQQILGQGPKLLIQFQNNGVVDDSQLPKDRFSAERLKGVDSTLKIQPAKLEDSAVYLCASSLGFQGPQETQYFGPGTRLLVL.

This chain joins TRBV11-2 and TRBJ1-4; the match to TRBD1 covers 11 bases. Looked up from germline, CDR1 is SGHAT and CDR2 is FQNNGV. J gave up 1 base and V 4 bases, and 5 bases lay outside the gene matches. This CDR3 is built from 17 residues. CDR3 loop: CASSWGQGGGTNEKLFF. CDR3 nucleotide sequence: TGTGCCAGCAGCTGGGGACAGGGGGGTGGAACTAATGAAAAACTGTTTTTT.

The CDR3 protein is CASSLGTVSTDTQYF. CDR3 coding DNA: TGTGCCAGCAGCTTAGGGACAGTGAGCACAGATACGCAGTATTTT. This sequence joins TRBV11-2 and TRBJ2-3; TRBD1 might be the D (6 bases). This CDR3 has 15 amino acids. Germline CDR1 is SGHAT and CDR2 is FQNNGV. Trimming removed 1 base at V and 0 bases at J, with 8 bases between.

The J gene is TRBJ1-6, the V gene TRBV5-8; no firm D call. Germline V CDR1 and CDR2: SGHTS, YDEGEE. The V end was cut by 4 bases, the J end by 0 bases, with 5 bases between. The CDR3 runs 14 residues. This chain's CDR3 is CASSLSSYNSPLHF. The CDR3 DNA reads TGTGCCAGCAGCCTTAGCTCCTATAATTCACCCCTCCACTTT.